A single sample is the source of the 6 T cell receptor beta chains below, sequenced in a study of T cell responses to AZD1222 COVID-19 vaccine. Generated by immunoSEQ multiplex PCR, the TCRdb table keeps only in-frame clones and is missing some. The data contain over 90,000 clones, more than 85% of them singletons. This material consisted of peripheral blood, taken 28 days after the second AZD1222 dose. All receptors come from an adult who received the AZD1222 COVID-19 vaccine.

V gene TRBV2 combines with J gene TRBJ2-7, with 9 bases fitting TRBD1. Germline loops: CDR1 SNHLY, CDR2 FYNNEI. The CDR3 is 15 residues long. V gave up 6 bases and J gave up 4 bases; unmatched junction bases: 10. CDR3 loop: CASSASGTGQYEQYF. CDR3 nucleotides: TGTGCCAGCAGCGCCTCCGGGACAGGGCAATACGAGCAGTACTTC.

Comment on this clone: The CDR3 carries no conserved terminal phenylalanine or tryptophan, so it likely arises from a read error. Because the CDR3's place on the DNA is in doubt, the DNA is left out and the CDR3 is given as listed by TCRdb. The rearrangement joins TRBV4-2 to TRBJ1-2; TRBD1 was called by the table and not checked on the DNA. Germline lookup yields CDR1 LGHNA and CDR2 YNFKEQ. From its first to its last residue, the CDR3 has 9 amino acids. The CDR3 sequence is CASSQARDR.

The rearrangement uses TRBV9 and TRBJ2-3, with D unresolved. Germline lookup yields CDR1 SGDLS and CDR2 YYNGEE. V lost 0 bases, J lost 5 bases, and 1 base lay in between. The CDR3 consists of 11 residues. The CDR3: CASSVGDTQYF. As DNA, the CDR3 is TGTGCCAGCAGCGTAGGAGATACGCAGTATTTT.

The chain joins TRBV7-8 to TRBJ1-5; D is unclear. CDR3 size: 15 residues. Germline loops: CDR1 SGHVS, CDR2 FQNEAQ. Deletions cut 2 bases from V and 0 bases from J, with 8 bases between. Here the CDR3 DNA reads TGTGCCAGCAGCTTACATCGTTATAGCAATCAGCCCCAGCATTTT. It is translated as CASSLHRYSNQPQHF.

CDR3 region: CASSEYRGKNTEAFF. The CDR3, as DNA: TGTGCCAGCAGCGAGTACAGGGGAAAGAACACTGAAGCTTTCTTT. The chain joins TRBV11-2 to TRBJ1-1, with TRBD1 identical over 7 bases. This CDR3 contains 15 residues. Germline assignment: CDR1 SGHAT and CDR2 FQNNGV. J lost 1 base, V lost 5 bases, and 7 bases had no gene match.

The V and J genes are TRBV19 and TRBJ1-4; D unresolved. In germline, CDR1 is LNHDA, CDR2 SQIVND (reference sequence). This CDR3 is built from 14 residues. The V end lost 1 base, the J end lost 8 bases, and 11 bases lay between the germline ends. In nucleotides, the CDR3 is TGTGCCAGTAGTATAGGCCGGGAGGCAGAAAAACTGTTTTTT. Its translation: CASSIGREAEKLFF.